The 18 T cell receptor beta chains listed next were all sequenced from one sample in a study of cytomegalovirus exposure and HLA in healthy donors. Vbeta (60) and Jbeta (13) primers were used in the PCR. Data came from immunoSEQ multiplex PCR; TCRdb stores just in-frame clones and leaves some out. The repertoire holds some 52,000 clones, around 70% seen once, with about 9.7% in the top ten. The sequenced sample was PBMCs. The receptors originated from a woman between 50 and 59 years old in good health and CMV-seronegative.

The gene calls are TRBV20-1 and TRBJ1-1, with a weak D call TRBD1 (5 bases). The CDR3 runs 11 residues. V lost 5 bases to trimming and J lost 11 bases, with 15 bases between them. The germline gives CDR1 DFQATT, CDR2 SNEGSKA (reference sequence). The CDR3 is CSAGLWGEAFF. CDR3 DNA sequence: TGCAGTGCTGGACTATGGGGGGAGGCTTTCTTT.

The V and J genes are TRBV14 and TRBJ1-1; D unclear. Germline V gene sequence: CDR1 SGHDN, CDR2 FVKESK. The CDR3 consists of 14 residues. V shed 4 bases and J shed 4 bases, with 13 bases lying between them. The DNA of the CDR3 is TGTGCCAGCAGCCCACGGGTTGCTGGCACTGAAGCTTTCTTT. Protein product: CASSPRVAGTEAFF. Full variable domain (remainder filled in from reference TRBV14 and TRBJ1-1): EAGVTQFPSHSVIEKGQTVTLRCDPISGHDNLYWYRRVMGKEIKFLLHFVKESKQDESGMPNNRFLAERTGGTYSTLKVQPAELEDSGVYFCASSPRVAGTEAFFGQGTRLTVV.

V and J are TRBV7-9 and TRBJ2-5, with 9 bases that match TRBD1. The CDR3 extends over 13 amino acids. The germline V gene has CDR1 SEHNR and CDR2 FQNEAQ (reference sequence). V trimming: 5 bases; J trimming: 4 bases; junction bases outside the gene matches: 2. CDR3 bases: TGTGCCAGCAGCACAGGGGGCGGAGAGACCCAGTACTTC. Translation: CASSTGGGETQYF.

This chain uses TRBV9 with TRBJ2-6, with D possibly matching TRBD1 (6 bases). V lost 0 bases and J lost 2, with 6 bases in between. Germline V gene lookup returns CDR1 SGDLS and CDR2 YYNGEE. The CDR3 extends over 15 amino acids. The CDR3, as DNA: TGTGCCAGCAGCGTAGGACAGGCTGGGGCCAACGTCCTGACTTTC. Protein sequence: CASSVGQAGANVLTF.

The chain employs TRBV29-1 and TRBJ1-1; D not resolved. The germline V gene encodes CDR1 SQVTM and CDR2 ANQGSEA. Deletions cut 5 bases from V and 11 bases from J, with 15 bases between. There are 11 residues in the CDR3. The CDR3 nucleotides are TGCAGCGTTCGGGAAGGGCCGCGGGCTTTCTTT. This translates into CSVREGPRAFF. Looking up the rest from reference TRBV29-1 and TRBJ1-1 gives the full variable domain: SAVISQKPSRDICQRGTSLTIQCQVDSQVTMMFWYRQQPGQSLTLIATANQGSEATYESGFVIDKFPISRPNLTFSTLTVSNMSPEDSSIYLCSVREGPRAFFGQGTRLTVV.

The J gene is TRBJ2-1, the V gene TRBV27, with 12 bases identical to TRBD2. The CDR3 totals 19 residues. The V segment lost 4 bases and the J segment 0 bases; nucleotides outside the gene matches: 10. Germline assignment: CDR1 MNHEY and CDR2 SMNVEV (reference sequence). The CDR3 nucleotides read TGTGCCAGCAGTTCCCAGTTTCTAGCGGGAGGGAACTCCTACAATGAGCAGTTCTTC. Its translation: CASSSQFLAGGNSYNEQFF.

V gene TRBV29-1 combines with J gene TRBJ2-2; TRBD1 aligns across 7 bases. Germline CDR1 reads SQVTM; CDR2 reads ANQGSEA. This CDR3 is built from 12 residues. Germline trimming cut 6 bases from V and 5 bases from J; bases unmatched to any gene: 3. In nucleotides, the CDR3 is TGCAGCGTAGACAGGGTAACCGGGGAGCTGTTTTTT. Its protein product is CSVDRVTGELFF.

The chain is built from TRBV18 and TRBJ1-1; D is uncertain. V was clipped by 3 bases and J by 1 base, with 9 bases between them. This CDR3 has 14 residues. Germline-derived CDR1 and CDR2 are KGHSH and LQKENI. The CDR3 is CASSPTGWNTEAFF. Here the CDR3 DNA reads TGTGCCAGCTCACCCACCGGGTGGAACACTGAAGCTTTCTTT.

The CDR3 DNA reads TGTGCCAGCAGCCCAGAGGTTGTCGGGTTCTACGAGCAGTACTTC. Protein sequence: CASSPEVVGFYEQYF. The chain is built from TRBV7-9 and TRBJ2-7; D is unresolved. The CDR3 consists of 15 residues. Trimming cost V 5 bases and J 3 bases, with 17 bases left between them. Germline CDR1 is SEHNR and CDR2 is FQNEAQ (reference sequence).

The CDR3 loop is CASSPLGTSGRTDTQYF. In DNA form, the CDR3 reads TGTGCCAGCAGTCCCCTTGGGACTAGCGGGAGGACAGATACGCAGTATTTT. J is TRBJ2-3 and V is TRBV27; 15 bases agree with TRBD2. CDR1 is MNHEY and CDR2 is SMNVEV in the germline V gene (reference sequence). The CDR3 is 17 amino acids. With V trimmed by 5 bases and J by 3 bases, 6 bases remained unmatched.

J is TRBJ2-7 and V is TRBV28; a possible D gene is TRBD2 (5 bases). The V gene lost 6 bases and the J gene lost 3 bases, with 15 bases spanning the gap. The germline gives CDR1 MDHEN, CDR2 SYDVKM. This CDR3 is 14 amino acids long. CDR3 amino acids: CASSPRGNGYEQYF. The CDR3 DNA follows: TGTGCCAGCAGCCCCCGGGGTAACGGCTACGAGCAGTACTTC.

This sequence joins TRBV19 and TRBJ1-2; D perhaps matches TRBD1 (6 bases). Deletions cut 4 bases from V and 5 bases from J, with 8 bases between. CDR1 is LNHDA and CDR2 is SQIVND in the germline V gene (reference sequence). This CDR3 spans 12 amino acids. The CDR3 region is CASSNRAYGYTF. For the CDR3, the DNA is TGTGCCAGTAGTAACAGGGCATATGGCTACACCTTC.

This chain links TRBV7-8 with TRBJ2-7, with a possible D match to TRBD1 (5 bases). This CDR3 is 14 amino acids long. V shed 1 base and J shed 2 bases, with 9 bases lying between them. CDR1 and CDR2 from the germline V gene are SGHVS and FQNEAQ. The CDR3 nucleotides are TGTGCCAGCAGCTTAGTTGCAGGGACCTACGAGCAGTACTTC. This encodes CASSLVAGTYEQYF.

This clone appeared a few times. The V gene is TRBV4-1, the J gene TRBJ2-6; TRBD1 matches at 9 bases. Per germline, CDR1 MGHRA and CDR2 YSYEKL. The CDR3 contains 19 residues. Losses at the gene ends were 4 bases for V and 2 bases for J; bases not matched to a gene: 12. The CDR3 protein is CASSPTRDREVPGANVLTF. The CDR3 nucleotides are TGCGCCAGCAGCCCTACCCGGGACAGGGAGGTTCCTGGGGCCAACGTCCTGACTTTC.

The gene calls are TRBV7-9 and TRBJ1-4, with TRBD1 matching 9 bases. Germline CDR1 is SEHNR and CDR2 is FQNEAQ (reference sequence). J lost 0 bases, V lost 4 bases, and 6 bases had no gene match. The CDR3 has 17 amino acids. Here the CDR3 reads CASSYLTGGATNEKLFF. Here the CDR3 DNA reads TGTGCCAGCAGCTACCTGACAGGGGGTGCAACTAATGAAAAACTGTTTTTT.

V and J are TRBV5-1 and TRBJ1-2; 10 bases fit TRBD1. The CDR3 has 14 amino acids. Trimming cost V 0 bases and J 6 bases; bases outside gene matches: 2. Germline CDR1 reads SGHRS; CDR2 reads YFSETQ. CDR3 in amino acids: CASSLATGGHGYTF. DNA for the CDR3: TGCGCCAGCAGCTTGGCGACAGGGGGCCATGGCTACACCTTC.

This chain uses TRBV11-3 with TRBJ2-1; the D gene is possibly TRBD1 (5 bases). Per the germline V gene, CDR1 is SGHNT and CDR2 is YENEEA. The CDR3 covers 14 residues. Trimming took 5 bases from V and 9 from J, leaving 17 bases between them. CDR3 nucleotides: TGTGCCAGCAGCCCCGGGCCTGGGGCTAGTGAGCAGTTCTTC. Translating it yields CASSPGPGASEQFF.

Regarding this clone: The same CDR3 can be traced to other DNA sequences in this sample. This chain connects TRBV7-9 to TRBJ1-5, with no clear D. Trimming took 4 bases from V and 0 from J, leaving 10 bases between them. Germline CDR1 is SEHNR and CDR2 is FQNEAQ (reference sequence). The CDR3 runs to 15 residues. The CDR3 is CASSYHGDSNQPQHF. The DNA of the CDR3 is TGTGCCAGCAGCTACCACGGAGATAGCAATCAGCCCCAGCATTTT. Full variable domain (outside the CDR3, taken from reference TRBV7-9 and TRBJ1-5): DTGVSQNPRHKITKRGQNVTFRCDPISEHNRLYWYRQTLGQGPEFLTYFQNEAQLEKSRLLSDRFSAERPKGSFSTLEIQRTEQGDSAMYLCASSYHGDSNQPQHFGDGTRLSIL.